This T cell receptor beta chain derives from a study of CD4 T cells in relation to SARS-CoV-2 and coronaviruses. Background on the study: TCR beta CDR3s were sequenced after roughly eleven-day antigen culture of PBMCs. The study's findings and limits: Around two thirds of donors had memory CD4+ clonotypes crossrecognizing SARS-CoV-2 and common cold coronavirus spike.

There are 10 residues in the CDR3. Germline CDR1 DFQATT, CDR2 SNEGSKA (reference sequence). V lost 1 base to trimming and J lost 6 bases, with 3 bases between them. Survey-level TCR-beta sequencing used DNA from CEF-cultured naive and memory CD4+ T cells. Sequencing was performed with immunoSEQ multiplex PCR; in TCRdb, only in-frame clones are kept and a portion is missing. The sample has about 40,000 clones; 70% to 85% are singletons. Naive or memory CD4+ cells were cultured 1:1 with T cell-depleted PBMCs plus CEF. As for this clone: Its specificity is unknown.

Sequencing input: naive CD4+ T cells from PBMCs, cultured in vitro. Stated subset: naive CD4+ T cells isolated by negative enrichment. This receptor was taken from an adult with COVID-19. The chain joins TRBV20-1 to TRBJ2-5; D not certain. In nucleotides, the CDR3 is TGCAGTGCTAGAGCACAGACCCAGTACTTC. Encoded protein: CSARAQTQYF.